This T cell receptor (beta chain) comes out of a study of blood T cell repertoires in COVID-19. Study details: Spain, Italy and the United States supplied samples that represented acute and convalescent COVID-19. Sample material is recorded as cDNA or gDNA derived from T cells, B-cell-depleted T cells, or PBMCs.

In the original workflow: For nucleated cells, counts were estimated from reference gene primer amplification. Some clones are missing from TCRdb's copy, which holds only in-frame ones; the method was immunoSEQ multiplex PCR. Clone size and V and J calls were adopted from that table, with D and trimming inferred from the DNA. The repertoire holds 250,000 to 300,000 clones, with roughly 90% as singletons. The CDR3 sequence is 14 residues long. V lost 4 bases and J lost 3; bases outside the gene matches: 6. CDR1 SGHDT and CDR2 YYEEEE come from the germline V gene. The TCR sequence derives from a man aged 25 to 40 with active or convalescent COVID-19. The sequenced sample was peripheral blood. The chain links TRBV5-6 to TRBJ2-5; the match to TRBD1 covers 7 bases. DNA for the CDR3: TGTGCCAGCAGCCTCTCCGGGACAGAAGAGACCCAGTACTTC. Translating it yields CASSLSGTEETQYF. Full variable domain (missing parts from reference TRBV5-6 and TRBJ2-5): DAGVTQSPTHLIKTRGQQVTLRCSPKSGHDTVSWYQQALGQGPQFIFQYYEEEERQRGNFPDRFSGHQFPNYSSELNVNALLLGDSALYLCASSLSGTEETQYFGPGTRLLVL.